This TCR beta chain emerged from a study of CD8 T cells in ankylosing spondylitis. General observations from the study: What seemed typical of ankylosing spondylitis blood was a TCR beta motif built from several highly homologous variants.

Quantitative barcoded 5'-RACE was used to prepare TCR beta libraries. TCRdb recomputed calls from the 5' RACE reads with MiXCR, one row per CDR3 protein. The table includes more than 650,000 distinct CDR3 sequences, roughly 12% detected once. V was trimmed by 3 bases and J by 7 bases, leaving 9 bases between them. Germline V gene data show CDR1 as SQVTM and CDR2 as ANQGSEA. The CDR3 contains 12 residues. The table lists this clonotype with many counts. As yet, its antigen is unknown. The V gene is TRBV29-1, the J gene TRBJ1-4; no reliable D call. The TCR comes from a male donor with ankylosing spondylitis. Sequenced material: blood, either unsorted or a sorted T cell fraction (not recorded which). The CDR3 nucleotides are TGCAGCGTTGAGTCCGGTGGTGAAAAACTGTTTTTT. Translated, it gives CSVESGGEKLFF. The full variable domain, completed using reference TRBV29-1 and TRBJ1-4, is SAVISQKPSRDICQRGTSLTIQCQVDSQVTMMFWYRQQPGQSLTLIATANQGSEATYESGFVIDKFPISRPNLTFSTLTVSNMSPEDSSIYLCSVESGGEKLFFGSGTQLSVL.